The clone carrying this T cell receptor beta chain was recorded a few times. Germline assignment: CDR1 SGHTA and CDR2 FQGNSA. The V end lost 5 bases, the J end lost 4 bases, and 11 bases lay between the germline ends. The CDR3 is made up of 13 amino acids. The sample belongs to a study of cytomegalovirus exposure and HLA in healthy donors. The primer mix had 60 Vbeta and 13 Jbeta primers. Here immunoSEQ multiplex PCR was the method, and the copy in TCRdb shows in-frame clones only, minus some. The sample yields 150,000 to 200,000 clones, approximately 74% seen once. Sequences were obtained from PBMCs. The genes are TRBV7-2 and TRBJ1-2; tentatively, D is TRBD1 (6 bases). This clonotype originated in a woman younger than 45 in good health and CMV-seronegative. Here the CDR3 reads CASSLGQSYGYTF. The CDR3 nucleotides read TGTGCCAGCAGCCTAGGACAGAGCTATGGCTACACCTTC. The variable domain in full, completed from reference TRBV7-2 and TRBJ1-2, reads GAGVSQSPSNKVTEKGKDVELRCDPISGHTALYWYRQSLGQGLEFLIYFQGNSAPDKSGLPSDRFSAERTGGSVSTLTIQRTQQEDSAVYLCASSLGQSYGYTFGSGTRLTVV.